This T cell receptor beta chain was sequenced for a study of blood T cell repertoires in COVID-19. Original analysis: Estimation of nucleated cell counts relied on the amplification of reference gene primers. Sequencing used immunoSEQ multiplex PCR; TCRdb keeps in-frame clones, though not all of them. The D gene and trimming were derived from the DNA, and the V and J assignments and clone size from that table. The sample holds around 200,000 clones; roughly 87% are singletons and the top ten take under 13%. V was trimmed by 6 bases and J by 5 bases, leaving 15 bases between them. The CDR3 runs to 14 residues. Germline-derived CDR1 and CDR2 are MDHEN and SYDVKM.

Sequencing was performed on PBMCs or T cells enriched from blood (not recorded which). The genes are TRBV28 and TRBJ2-3, with D perhaps matching TRBD2 (7 bases). The sequence was obtained from a man younger than 35 with acute COVID-19. CDR3 nucleotide sequence: TGTGCCAGCAGCTCCTCGAGGGGGGGAGATACGCAGTATTTT. Its protein is CASSSSRGGDTQYF.